This T cell receptor beta chain was captured in a study of cytomegalovirus exposure and HLA in healthy donors. Primers: 60 Vbeta forward and 13 Jbeta reverse. The data were produced by immunoSEQ multiplex PCR, yet TCRdb's version contains in-frame clones alone and is incomplete. The sample contains under 200,000 clones, less than 90% of which appear only once. Worth noting for this clone: Its target is not known.

Donors sampled were nominally healthy, though unrecorded immune exposures were likely. Whole-study findings and limits: Analysis was carried out at a later point, and it linked a missense DCLRE1C variant to TCR beta V- and J-gene trimming. Based on reports, TCR beta sequences accurately predicted HLA-A and HLA-B alleles for most subjects. Investigators reported 150 to 200 TCR beta chains as tied to cytomegalovirus.

This CDR3 comprises 16 residues. CDR1 is SGHTA and CDR2 is FQGNSA in the germline V gene. The ends were cut back, 0 bases at V and 5 bases at J, with 16 bases in the middle. Sequencing input: PBMCs. The rearrangement links TRBV7-2 to TRBJ2-5, with D possibly being TRBD2 (6 bases). The sequence came from a boy aged 2 to 10 in good health and CMV-seronegative. The CDR3 DNA reads as TGTGCCAGCAGCTTAGCAGGACTTCTAAGCGGGGAGACCCAGTACTTC. Protein: CASSLAGLLSGETQYF. The full variable domain, rest sourced from reference TRBV7-2 and TRBJ2-5, is GAGVSQSPSNKVTEKGKDVELRCDPISGHTALYWYRQSLGQGLEFLIYFQGNSAPDKSGLPSDRFSAERTGGSVSTLTIQRTQQEDSAVYLCASSLAGLLSGETQYFGPGTRLLVL.